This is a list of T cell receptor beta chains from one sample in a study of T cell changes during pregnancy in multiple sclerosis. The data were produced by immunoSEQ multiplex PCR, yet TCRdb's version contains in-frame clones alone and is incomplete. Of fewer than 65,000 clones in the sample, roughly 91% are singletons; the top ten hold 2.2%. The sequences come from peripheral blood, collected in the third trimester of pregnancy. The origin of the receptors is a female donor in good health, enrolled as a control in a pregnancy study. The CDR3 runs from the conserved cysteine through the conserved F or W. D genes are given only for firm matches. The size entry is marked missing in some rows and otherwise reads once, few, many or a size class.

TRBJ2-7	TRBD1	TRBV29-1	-	TGCAGCGTGTGGACAGGGGGGAACGAGCAGTACTTC	CSVWTGGNEQYF
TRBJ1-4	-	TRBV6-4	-	TGTGCCAGCAGCACAGGACCTAATGAAAAACTGTTTTTT	CASSTGPNEKLFF
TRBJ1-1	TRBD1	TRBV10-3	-	TGTGCCATCGGGACAGGCTTGAACACTGAAGCTTTCTTT	CAIGTGLNTEAFF
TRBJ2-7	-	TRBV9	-	TGTGCCAGCAGCCGAGACAGGTCAACCTACGAGCAGTACTTC	CASSRDRSTYEQYF
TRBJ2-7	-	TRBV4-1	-	TGCGCCAGCAGCCAACCGGGACATACCTACGAGCAGTACTTC	CASSQPGHTYEQYF
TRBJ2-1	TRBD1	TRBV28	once	TGTGCCAGCAGTACCCGGGACAGGGCCTTCAATGAGCAGTTCTTC	CASSTRDRAFNEQFF
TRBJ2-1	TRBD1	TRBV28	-	TGTGCCAGCAGTTTCACCGGGACAGGGAAGCACAATGAGCAGTTCTTC	CASSFTGTGKHNEQFF
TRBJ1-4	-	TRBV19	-	TGTGCCAGTACGAAGACGCAGTTTCTAGGCGAAAAACTGTTTTTT	CASTKTQFLGEKLFF
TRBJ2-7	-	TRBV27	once	TGTGCCAGCAGCCCCCTGCCGGGAGAGCAGTACTTC	CASSPLPGEQYF
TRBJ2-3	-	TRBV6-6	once	TGTGCCAGCAGCGAAAGCGGCGCCCGCACAGATACGCAGTATTTT	CASSESGARTDTQYF
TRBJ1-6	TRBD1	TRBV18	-	TGTGCCAGCTCACCTACGTGGGACAGAACTAGCTCCTATAATTCACCCCTCCACTTT	CASSPTWDRTSSYNSPLHF
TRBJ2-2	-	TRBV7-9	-	TGTGCCAGCAGCTTCGGACAGCACACCGGGGAGCTGTTTTTT	CASSFGQHTGELFF